These T cell receptor beta chains were read from a single sample in a study of T-cell memory formation after mild COVID-19. Using its own MiXCR run on the 5' RACE reads, TCRdb lists one record per CDR3 protein. The top ten hold roughly a fifth of the sample, which has more than 350,000 distinct CDR3 sequences, about a sixth seen once. Material: PBMCs or a T cell subset sorted from them (not recorded which). The origin of the receptors is a man younger than 30 who had mild COVID-19 (a few samples of this study predate the infection). Cell type and time point are not known. The CDR3 runs from the conserved cysteine through the conserved F or W. The D gene is left open where the match is weak. Clone size is stated in some rows and not others, as once, few, many or a class when expanded.

TRBV7-2	few	-	TRBJ2-7	TGTGCCAGCAGCTTAGCGCTGGGGGCGTACGAGCAGTACTTC	CASSLALGAYEQYF
TRBV7-6	once	TRBD1	TRBJ2-2	TGTGCCAGCAGCCGGGCGAGGCAGGGGGCTCTCGGGGAGCTGTTTTTT	CASSRARQGALGELFF
TRBV20-1	few	-	TRBJ1-2	TGCAGTGCTAGAGATCGTGCGGCTAGTGGCTACACCTTC	CSARDRAASGYTF
TRBV5-1	-	-	TRBJ2-3	TGCGCCAGCAGCTTGGAGAGGGGCGACGCAGATACGCAGTATTTT	CASSLERGDADTQYF
TRBV6-1	few	-	TRBJ1-2	TGTGCCAGCATTTGGACGCCCGGGGGCGTAGCTCTCTCTGGCTACACCTTC	CASIWTPGGVALSGYTF
TRBV11-3	-	-	TRBJ2-3	TGTGCCAGCAGCTTGGGGGAAGGGACGCAGTATTTT	CASSLGEGTQYF
TRBV18	-	-	TRBJ2-7	TGTGCCAGCTCACCGGACCCTGGGGCATACGAGCAGTACTTC	CASSPDPGAYEQYF
TRBV10-3	-	TRBD2	TRBJ2-1	TGTGCCATCAGTGAGTCGAAGAGCACGATAGCGGGTGAGCAGTTCTTC	CAISESKSTIAGEQFF
TRBV12-3/TRBV12-4	few	-	TRBJ2-2	TGTGCCAGCAGGATCAACAGGGGGGGCACCGGGGAGCTGTTTTTT	CASRINRGGTGELFF
TRBV27	few	TRBD2	TRBJ2-5	TGTGCCAGCAGTTTTCTAGCGGGGGGGACAGAGACCCAGTACTTC	CASSFLAGGTETQYF
TRBV12-5	-	-	TRBJ2-2	TGTGCTAGTGGTTTCGTCCTGGACACCGGGGAGCTGTTTTTT	CASGFVLDTGELFF
TRBV7-3	many	-	TRBJ2-7	TGTGCCAGCAGCTTAAGGCGGGGGCCGTCCTACGAGCAGTACTTC	CASSLRRGPSYEQYF
TRBV2	-	-	TRBJ1-1	TGTGCCAGCAGTACCCAGAACACTGAAGCTTTCTTT	CASSTQNTEAFF
TRBV4-1	few	TRBD2	TRBJ2-7	TGCGCCAGCAGCCGGTCTACTAGCGGGTCCTACGAGCAGTACTTC	CASSRSTSGSYEQYF
TRBV7-2	few	-	TRBJ2-3	TGTGCCAGCAGCGCAGACGTAGATACGCAGTATTTT	CASSADVDTQYF
TRBV24-1	many	-	TRBJ2-3	TGTGCCACCAGTGATGGGGGGCCAGATACGCAGTATTTT	CATSDGGPDTQYF
TRBV5-1	few	-	TRBJ2-3	TGCGCCAGCACCCAAGGCACTCGACCCACAGATACGCAGTATTTT	CASTQGTRPTDTQYF
TRBV20-1	-	TRBD2	TRBJ2-3	TGCAGTGCAATGGTGGGCGGGGGGGCAGATACGCAGTATTTT	CSAMVGGGADTQYF
TRBV5-4	-	TRBD1	TRBJ1-1	TGTGCCAGCAGCTTGGGGCCAGGGGGCCTGAACACTGAAGCTTTCTTT	CASSLGPGGLNTEAFF
TRBV11-2	many	TRBD1	TRBJ1-1	TGTGCCAGCAGTTTAGACAGGGTCTACACTGAAGCTTTCTTT	CASSLDRVYTEAFF
TRBV7-9	few	TRBD2	TRBJ2-1	TGTGCCAGCAGCCCCGGGACTAGCGGGGGGCCCCGATACAATGAGCAGTTCTTC	CASSPGTSGGPRYNEQFF
TRBV4-3	many	-	TRBJ2-1	TGCGCCAGCTCAAAAGGATTGGGAGATCCCAATGAGCAGTTCTTC	CASSKGLGDPNEQFF
TRBV4-2	many	-	TRBJ2-3	TGTGCCAGCAGCCAAGATCGGGATACGCAGTATTTT	CASSQDRDTQYF
TRBV24-1	-	-	TRBJ1-2	TGTGCCACCAGTGTGGATGGCTACACCTTC	CATSVDGYTF
TRBV19	few	-	TRBJ1-5	TGTGCCAGTTCTGGACGGCAGGGTGGTCGGCCCCAGCATTTT	CASSGRQGGRPQHF
TRBV19	few	-	TRBJ1-1	TGTGCCAGTAGTATCGGTCCTATAGTGAACACTGAAGCTTTCTTT	CASSIGPIVNTEAFF
TRBV27	-	-	TRBJ2-7	TGTGCCAGCAGTTTCAAGGCTGGACCCTACGAGCAGTACTTC	CASSFKAGPYEQYF
TRBV5-1	many	-	TRBJ1-5	TGCGCCAGCAGCTTGGACGGGGGAGACAATCAGCCCCAGCATTTT	CASSLDGGDNQPQHF
TRBV10-3	-	TRBD2	TRBJ2-1	TGTGCCATCAGCGGGGGGTTCCATGAGCAGTTCTTC	CAISGGFHEQFF
TRBV7-3	few	-	TRBJ2-3	TGTGCCAGCAGCTTAATAGCGGACCATACGCAGTATTTT	CASSLIADHTQYF
TRBV7-2	-	-	TRBJ2-3	TGTGCCAGCAGCCCTAGGAGGGGACCAGATACGCAGTATTTT	CASSPRRGPDTQYF
TRBV4-3	few	-	TRBJ1-2	TGCGCCAGCAGCCAAAGGCGAGAGGGGGATGGCTACACCTTC	CASSQRREGDGYTF
TRBV7-9	-	-	TRBJ2-1	TGTGCCAGCAGTCGCTTCGACACCGACAATGAGCAGTTCTTC	CASSRFDTDNEQFF
TRBV7-2	-	-	TRBJ1-2	TGTGCCAGCAGCTCCCCCGGGAAAACTAACTATGGCTACACCTTC	CASSSPGKTNYGYTF
TRBV6-5	-	TRBD1	TRBJ2-3	TGTGCCAGCAGTAGCCGGGACAGGGGGCTCTATTTT	CASSSRDRGLYF
TRBV24-1	-	-	TRBJ2-1	TGTGCCACCAGTGATTTTCGGGGCCTCTACAATGAGCAGTTCTTC	CATSDFRGLYNEQFF
TRBV20-1	-	-	TRBJ1-2	TGCAGTGCTCCTTGGGCCCCGGCGAGTCATACTTATGGCTACACCTTC	CSAPWAPASHTYGYTF
TRBV4-1	many	-	TRBJ2-5	TGCGCCAGCAGCCCCCGAGGCCACCAAGAGACCCAGTACTTC	CASSPRGHQETQYF
TRBV20-1	-	-	TRBJ2-7	TGCAGTGCTAGACCTGCAGACTTCCCGTTATACGAGCAGTACTTC	CSARPADFPLYEQYF
TRBV7-9	few	-	TRBJ2-1	TGTGCCAGCAGCAAAGAGCTGCAGGGGCAGGGCAATGAGCAGTTCTTC	CASSKELQGQGNEQFF
TRBV27	many	TRBD1	TRBJ1-2	TGTGCCAGCAGCCCGGGACAGGGTGGCTATGGCTACACCTTC	CASSPGQGGYGYTF
TRBV27	-	TRBD2	TRBJ2-3	TGTGCCAGCAACGGACTAGCGGCAGATACGCAGTATTTT	CASNGLAADTQYF